This T cell receptor (beta chain) was retrieved from a study of blood T cell repertoires in COVID-19. Turning to the study itself: Spain, Italy and the United States supplied samples that represented acute and convalescent COVID-19. Sample material is recorded as cDNA or gDNA derived from T cells, B-cell-depleted T cells, or PBMCs.

Original handling: Reference gene primer amplification gave estimated nucleated cell counts. Profiling relied on immunoSEQ multiplex PCR, and the TCRdb table lists in-frame clones only, not all of them. V, J and clone size reflect that table, while D and trimming were determined from the DNA. The table shows tens of thousands of clones, with about nine tenths occurring only once. The sequencing sample was made of peripheral blood. The receptor was isolated from a human donor in a cohort sampled during active COVID-19.

The CDR3 sequence is CASRTDRYTEAFF. The DNA of the CDR3 is TGTGCCAGCAGAACAGACAGGTACACTGAAGCTTTCTTT. The chain couples TRBV7-9 to TRBJ1-1; D is possibly TRBD1 (6 bases). Trimming shortened V by 6 bases and J by 3 bases, and 11 bases separated the two germline ends. The CDR3 extends over 13 amino acids. Germline CDR1 is SEHNR and CDR2 is FQNEAQ (reference sequence).